This T cell receptor beta chain was documented in a study of low-dose radiotherapy and immunotherapy resistance in tumors. Study summary: A daily 300 mg dose of oral aspirin was taken by patients for four cycles from cycle 1 day 1.

With TRAV- and TRBV-specific primers, first-strand cDNA was made, covering the alpha and beta chains. For amplifying TCRs, the PCR ran for 15 to 20 cycles with Phusion, which was used together with a constant-region primer and the adapter on the V primers. Amplification (by in vitro transcription) was performed on isolated mRNA. Via MiXCR, TCRdb re-called the reads, giving one row per CDR3 protein. The data show roughly 40,000 distinct CDR3 sequences, less than 30% seen once. V was clipped by 11 bases and J by 2 bases, with 19 bases between them. Germline values: CDR1 MNHNS, CDR2 SASEGT. The CDR3 has 15 amino acids. By frequency in the sample, this clonotype is medium-sized. Sample time point: after trial treatment. Sample treatment: LDRT plus nivolumab, ipilimumab, low-dose cyclophosphamide and aspirin (RACIN trial).

Sample: PBMCs, taken after low-dose radiotherapy plus immunotherapy. This chain uses TRBV6-1 with TRBJ1-5; D is perhaps TRBD1 (6 bases). The source is a male donor with prostate cancer. The CDR3 nucleotides read TGTGCCGGCTCCCCCGGGACAACCGGCAATCAGCCCCAGCATTTT. It yields the protein CAGSPGTTGNQPQHF.